The 24 T cell receptor beta chains in this list originate from one sample, sequenced in a study of sequential checkpoint blockade in melanoma (dated by TCRdb to about 2019). Library preparation was by the immunoSEQ multiplex PCR assay. In TCRdb, the immuneACCESS table is reduced to in-frame sequences with V and J assigned. These tables do not hold every clone; where another copy was compared, an unresolved V gene accounts for under half, and the others remain unexplained. The sample yields about 2,200 clones; 23% were counted once. The ten largest account for roughly 14% of the sample. Read against the paper, the sample's treatment or condition label means: randomized to nivolumab then ipilimumab (arm A) or the reverse (arm B). The sequences come from tumor tissue (inferred from file names), collected from a patient given nivolumab and ipilimumab in sequence. Receptor source: a human donor with melanoma.

The CDR3 here is CASSIQGPSGANVLTF. CDR3 nucleotide sequence: TGTGCCAGTAGTATCCAGGGGCCCTCTGGGGCCAACGTCCTGACTTTC. The chain carries TRBV19 and TRBJ2-6; the D gene is possibly TRBD1 (6 bases). V was clipped by 3 bases and J by 0 bases, with 9 bases between them. Germline-derived CDR1 and CDR2 are LNHDA and SQIVND (reference sequence). The CDR3 sequence is 16 residues long.

By sample share, this clone is medium-sized. This sequence joins TRBV11-3 and TRBJ1-5; D unresolved. Trimming pared 2 bases from V and 1 base from J, leaving 12 bases between. This CDR3 comprises 16 residues. The V gene's germline CDR1 is SGHNT and CDR2 YENEEA. The CDR3 coding sequence is TGTGCCAGCAGCTTACTGTCCGGGGAGAGCAATCAGCCCCAGCATTTT. Translated: CASSLLSGESNQPQHF. Supplemented by reference TRBV11-3 and TRBJ1-5, the full variable domain reads EAGVVQSPRYKIIEKKQPVAFWCNPISGHNTLYWYLQNLGQGPELLIRYENEEAVDDSQLPKDRFSAERLKGVDSTLKIQPAELGDSAVYLCASSLLSGESNQPQHFGDGTRLSIL.

This clone showed up just a few times. The J gene is TRBJ1-1, the V gene TRBV12-5; TRBD1 agrees at 7 bases. The CDR3 covers 16 residues. Germline lookup yields CDR1 LGHNT and CDR2 FRNRAP. CDR3 sequence: CASNSGTDNLGTEAFF. The CDR3, as DNA: TGTGCCAGCAACTCCGGGACAGACAACCTAGGCACTGAAGCTTTCTTT.

This clone was counted only a few times. The V and J genes are TRBV6-8 and TRBJ2-2; D is ambiguous. The V end was cut by 5 bases, the J end by 4 bases, with 5 bases between. This CDR3 has 12 amino acids. Germline V CDR1 and CDR2: MNHGY, SAAAGT. CDR3 protein: CASSPGTGELFF. CDR3 DNA sequence: TGTGCCAGCAGTCCGGGCACCGGGGAGCTGTTTTTT.

The rearrangement uses TRBV19 and TRBJ1-1; D not resolved. CDR3 length: 14 residues. V was trimmed by 5 bases and J by 5 bases, leaving 15 bases between them. Germline CDR1 reads LNHDA; CDR2 reads SQIVND (reference sequence). DNA of the CDR3: TGTGCCAGTAGTCTTCCGGAAGGTACAACTGAAGCTTTCTTT. This encodes CASSLPEGTTEAFF.

In this sample, this clone turned up a few times. The chain joins TRBV4-1 to TRBJ1-4; 7 nucleotides match TRBD1. This CDR3 region has 17 residues. V lost 4 bases to trimming and J lost 2 bases; unmatched junction nucleotides: 10. Per germline, CDR1 MGHRA and CDR2 YSYEKL. CDR3 bases: TGCGCCAGCAGCCGACCGGTCGGGGGACAGACTAATGAAAAACTGTTTTTT. Its protein product is CASSRPVGGQTNEKLFF.

This clone was counted a few times. The V gene is TRBV6-8, the J gene TRBJ2-1; a weak D match, TRBD2 (6 bases). V was shortened by 4 bases and J by 10 bases, with 11 bases between the two germline ends. The CDR3 spans 12 residues. Germline loops: CDR1 MNHGY, CDR2 SAAAGT. The CDR3 is CASSSLRGEQFF. CDR3 coding DNA: TGTGCCAGCAGTTCTTTGCGGGGCGAGCAGTTCTTC.

The gene calls are TRBV28 and TRBJ2-2; 10 bases are a match to TRBD1. This CDR3 contains 16 residues. CDR1 MDHEN and CDR2 SYDVKM come from the germline V gene. Trimming took 6 bases from V and 4 from J; bases not matched to a gene: 8. The CDR3 nucleotides read TGTGCCAGCAGCCGACAGGGGGCCAGTATCACCGGGGAGCTGTTTTTT. Its protein product is CASSRQGASITGELFF.

This clone has just a few counts. V and J are TRBV28 and TRBJ2-7, with 7 positions matching TRBD1. The CDR3 sequence is 13 residues long. Trimming cost V 5 bases and J 3 bases; bases outside gene matches: 4. Looked up from germline, CDR1 is MDHEN and CDR2 is SYDVKM. This CDR3 is CASSPWTGYEQYF. The CDR3 region has the DNA TGTGCCAGCAGTCCCTGGACAGGCTACGAGCAGTACTTC. Full variable domain (rest looked up from reference TRBV28 and TRBJ2-7): DVKVTQSSRYLVKRTGEKVFLECVQDMDHENMFWYRQDPGLGLRLIYFSYDVKMKEKGDIPEGYSVSREKKERFSLILESASTNQTSMYLCASSPWTGYEQYFGPGTRLTVT.

The gene calls are TRBV5-1 and TRBJ2-3; 9 bases fit TRBD1. The CDR3 length is 14 residues. The V segment lost 4 bases and the J segment 4 bases; nucleotides outside the gene matches: 4. Germline CDR1 and CDR2: SGHRS and YFSETQ. The DNA for the CDR3 is TGCGCCAGCAGCACGGGACAGGGTTCAGATACGCAGTATTTT. Its protein product is CASSTGQGSDTQYF.

Within the sample, this clone is medium-sized. The chain recombines TRBV11-3 with TRBJ2-3, with D maybe TRBD2 (5 bases). Trimming stripped 6 bases from V and 0 bases from J, with 16 bases between. The CDR3 loop spans 16 amino acids. Germline V gene lookup returns CDR1 SGHNT and CDR2 YENEEA. DNA for the CDR3: TGTGCCAGCAGTCGGACTCAGACAACTAGCACAGATACGCAGTATTTT. It encodes CASSRTQTTSTDTQYF.

The rearrangement uses TRBV9 and TRBJ1-1; TRBD1 is a possible D gene (6 bases). CDR1 is SGDLS, CDR2 YYNGEE, per germline. V lost 4 bases, J lost 5 bases, and 15 bases lay in between. CDR3 size: 14 residues. The CDR3 region is CASSKTGRRTEAFF. The CDR3 DNA reads as TGTGCCAGCAGCAAGACAGGACGGAGGACTGAAGCTTTCTTT.

V is TRBV6-8 and J is TRBJ1-5, with TRBD1 as a possible D gene (6 bases). Germline assignment: CDR1 MNHGY and CDR2 SAAAGT. The CDR3 totals 14 residues. Trimming left V 3 bases short and J 7 bases short, with 13 bases between. The CDR3 reads CASSYSEGVQPQHF. CDR3 sequence (DNA): TGTGCCAGCAGTTATTCTGAGGGGGTCCAGCCCCAGCATTTT.

This sequence joins TRBV6-8 and TRBJ1-1, with 8 bases fitting TRBD1. The ends lost 4 bases at V and 3 bases at J; junction bases unmatched: 13. This CDR3 is 17 amino acids long. The germline V gene encodes CDR1 MNHGY and CDR2 SAAAGT. In DNA form, the CDR3 reads TGTGCCAGCAGTTCCGCACCTCTGACAGGGGAGTACACTGAAGCTTTCTTT. Translating it yields CASSSAPLTGEYTEAFF.

This clone was counted only a few times. The CDR3 reads CATKRPGRGVYEQYF. The CDR3 nucleotides read TGTGCCACCAAACGTCCAGGCAGAGGAGTTTACGAGCAGTACTTC. This chain uses TRBV28 with TRBJ2-7, with D unclear. V was shortened by 10 bases and J by 4 bases, with 23 bases between the two germline ends. Germline lookup yields CDR1 MDHEN and CDR2 SYDVKM. This CDR3 is built from 15 residues. The full variable domain, completed using reference TRBV28 and TRBJ2-7, is DVKVTQSSRYLVKRTGEKVFLECVQDMDHENMFWYRQDPGLGLRLIYFSYDVKMKEKGDIPEGYSVSREKKERFSLILESASTNQTSMYLCATKRPGRGVYEQYFGPGTRLTVT.

The chain has TRBV29-1 and TRBJ2-3, with D perhaps assigned TRBD1 or TRBD2 (5 bases each). Trimming left V 4 bases short and J 3 bases short, with 14 bases between. Germline CDR1 reads SQVTM; CDR2 reads ANQGSEA. This CDR3 spans 14 amino acids. Written as DNA, the CDR3 is TGCAGCGTTGCGGGTACGGGACCGACAGATACGCAGTATTTT. Translation: CSVAGTGPTDTQYF.

Relative to its sample, this clone is large. The CDR3 is CAISEASGILNEQFF. The CDR3, as DNA: TGTGCCATCAGTGAGGCTAGCGGGATACTAAATGAGCAGTTCTTC. The V call is TRBV10-3, the J call TRBJ2-1, with 9 bases lining up with TRBD2. J lost 7 bases, V lost 2 bases, and 6 bases had no gene match. The CDR3 covers 15 residues. From germline, CDR1 is ENHRY and CDR2 SYGVKD.

The rearrangement links TRBV6-8 to TRBJ2-2; TRBD1 or TRBD2 may be the D gene (5 bases each). The germline gives CDR1 MNHGY, CDR2 SAAAGT. This CDR3 contains 16 residues. V lost 5 bases and J 1 base, leaving 14 bases between the germline ends. As DNA, the CDR3 is TGTGCCAGCAGTATACTGAGGGGCAGGAACACCGGGGAGCTGTTTTTT. Its protein product is CASSILRGRNTGELFF.

This clone appeared a single time. The chain recombines TRBV18 with TRBJ2-7; no firm D call. Germline CDR1 KGHSH, CDR2 LQKENI. V dropped 0 bases and J dropped 7 bases, with 13 bases sitting between them. CDR3 size: 14 residues. Written as DNA, the CDR3 is TGTGCCAGCTCACCACCTTGGGCGGCCGGAGAGCAGTACTTC. Translating it yields CASSPPWAAGEQYF.

This rearrangement joins TRBV5-1 to TRBJ2-3, with 7 bases that match TRBD1. Per the germline V gene, CDR1 is SGHRS and CDR2 is YFSETQ. The CDR3 has 14 residues. V lost 4 bases, J lost 6 bases, and 8 bases stayed unmatched. The CDR3 spells CASSPPTGLDTQYF. The CDR3 nucleotides read TGCGCCAGCAGCCCCCCGACAGGGCTCGATACGCAGTATTTT.

This clone showed up just a few times. The chain employs TRBV28 and TRBJ1-4; D might be TRBD1 (6 bases). CDR1 is MDHEN, CDR2 SYDVKM, per germline. Deletions cut 4 bases from V and 7 bases from J, with 10 bases between. This CDR3 region has 13 residues. CDR3 loop: CASSYRVGEKLFF. CDR3 coding DNA: TGTGCCAGCAGTTACAGGGTTGGTGAAAAACTGTTTTTT.

The rearrangement links TRBV9 to TRBJ2-5; TRBD1 might be the D (5 bases). CDR3 size: 14 residues. The germline CDR1 and CDR2 sequences are SGDLS and YYNGEE. The V end was cut by 6 bases, the J end by 5 bases, with 17 bases between. As DNA, the CDR3 is TGTGCCAGCACGCTCTCTGGGGCTATGGAGACCCAGTACTTC. Translated: CASTLSGAMETQYF.

The rearrangement uses TRBV5-1 and TRBJ2-5, with 7 bases identical to TRBD1. This CDR3 has 15 amino acids. J gave up 5 bases and V 0 bases, and 7 bases lay outside the gene matches. Germline CDR1 reads SGHRS; CDR2 reads YFSETQ. As DNA, the CDR3 is TGCGCCAGCAGCTTGGCTGAGACAGGGTGGGAGACCCAGTACTTC. Its translation: CASSLAETGWETQYF. Filled out from reference TRBV5-1 and TRBJ2-5, the complete variable domain reads KAGVTQTPRYLIKTRGQQVTLSCSPISGHRSVSWYQQTPGQGLQFLFEYFSETQRNKGNFPGRFSGRQFSNSRSEMNVSTLELGDSALYLCASSLAETGWETQYFGPGTRLLVL.

The table lists this clone with a few counts. The chain employs TRBV6-8 and TRBJ2-6; D assignment may be TRBD1 or TRBD2 (6 bases each). The ends were cut back, 8 bases at V and 0 bases at J, with 11 bases in the middle. The CDR3 has 15 amino acids. CDR1 and CDR2 from the germline V gene are MNHGY and SAAAGT. The CDR3 protein is CASLGGNSGANVLTF. CDR3 DNA: TGTGCCAGCCTCGGGGGCAACTCTGGGGCCAACGTCCTGACTTTC.